This T cell receptor (beta chain) stems from a study of T cell responses to AZD1222 COVID-19 vaccine. V was shortened by 3 bases and J by 8 bases, with 14 bases between the two germline ends. This CDR3 contains 15 residues. CDR1 is SEHNR and CDR2 is FQNEAQ in the germline V gene (reference sequence). This clone was recorded only once. Assay: immunoSEQ multiplex PCR; the TCRdb copy retains only in-frame clones and omits some. The sample records roughly 130,000 clones, 92% being singletons. The chain recombines TRBV7-9 with TRBJ1-6, with a tentative D call TRBD1 (5 bases). This receptor was identified in an adult in good health. Sequenced here: peripheral blood, sampled on day 0 of AZD1222 vaccination. The CDR3 region is CASSLGSGGDSPLHF. In DNA form, the CDR3 reads TGTGCCAGCAGCTTGGGGTCGGGGGGTGATTCACCCCTCCACTTT.